This T cell receptor (beta chain) was sequenced during a study of human T cells and chemical hapten exposure. Study-wide context: DPC at 2% was the sensitizing agent, placed on approximately 2 cm by approximately 2 cm of upper inner arm skin. Weekly administration of diphenylcyclopropenone to the scalp of patients continued throughout the approximately 25-week study.

The table lists this clonotype with many counts. Individual cDNA molecules had unique molecular identifiers attached to them by the library. TCRdb recomputed calls from the RACE reads with MiXCR, one row per CDR3 protein. The top ten clones hold 3% to 4.5% of a sample with about 59,000 distinct CDR3 sequences, around 11% of them seen once. Stated time point: pre-sensitization, week 0. Described treatment: therapeutic diphenylcyclopropenone sensitization with weekly scalp DPC. Germline lookup yields CDR1 DFQATT and CDR2 SNEGSKA (reference sequence). V gave up 1 base and J gave up 7 bases, with 11 bases separating them. This CDR3 contains 13 residues.

The rearrangement joins TRBV20-1 to TRBJ1-5, with D perhaps TRBD1 (5 bases). This clonotype was sampled from a woman in her 40s with alopecia areata. Some clones in this sample may be carry-over from other donors' samples. The input for sequencing was whole blood, taken in connection with sensitization to the hapten diphenylcyclopropenone (DPC). The chain's CDR3 is CSARGSGAQPQHF. In nucleotides, the CDR3 is TGCAGTGCTAGAGGCAGCGGGGCGCAGCCCCAGCATTTT.